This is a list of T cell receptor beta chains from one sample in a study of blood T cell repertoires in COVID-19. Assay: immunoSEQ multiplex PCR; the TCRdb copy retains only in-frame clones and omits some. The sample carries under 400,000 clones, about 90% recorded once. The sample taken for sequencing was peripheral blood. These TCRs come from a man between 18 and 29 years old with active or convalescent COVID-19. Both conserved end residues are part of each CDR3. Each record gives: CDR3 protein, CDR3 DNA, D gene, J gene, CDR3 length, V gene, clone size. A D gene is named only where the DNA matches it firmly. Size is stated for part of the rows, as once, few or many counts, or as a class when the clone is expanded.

CASSYERLSSYEQYF	TGTGCCAGCAGTTACGAGCGCCTGAGCTCCTACGAGCAGTACTTC	NA	TRBJ2-7	15	TRBV6-2/TRBV6-3	NA
CASTMIQGTGVGEQYF	TGCGCCAGCACCATGATCCAAGGGACAGGGGTGGGGGAGCAGTACTTC	TRBD1	TRBJ2-7	16	TRBV5-1	NA
CAWSFGTGSNQPQHF	TGTGCCTGGAGTTTTGGGACAGGGAGCAATCAGCCCCAGCATTTT	TRBD1	TRBJ1-5	15	TRBV30	NA
CASRVIFGLGGYTF	TGTGCCAGCAGAGTAATATTTGGACTGGGGGGCTACACCTTC	NA	TRBJ1-2	14	TRBV28	few
CASSFFSLGSEQYF	TGCGCCAGCAGCTTCTTTTCCCTTGGGAGCGAGCAGTACTTC	NA	TRBJ2-7	14	TRBV5-1	NA
CATSRQGRREKLFF	TGTGCCACCAGCAGACAGGGTCGGCGGGAAAAACTGTTTTTT	NA	TRBJ1-4	14	TRBV15	NA
CASSQDLGRSGNTIYF	TGTGCCAGCAGCCAAGATTTGGGGCGTTCTGGAAACACCATATATTTT	NA	TRBJ1-3	16	TRBV3-1/TRBV3-2	once
CASRTGGRTGELFF	TGTGCCAGCCGGACAGGGGGACGTACCGGGGAGCTGTTTTTT	TRBD1	TRBJ2-2	14	TRBV6-5	NA
CASSVASGSYEQFF	TGTGCCAGCAGCGTAGCTAGCGGGAGCTATGAGCAGTTCTTC	TRBD2	TRBJ2-1	14	TRBV9	NA
CASSRLDRGALNTEAFF	TGTGCCAGCAGTCGTTTGGACAGGGGCGCGCTGAACACTGAAGCTTTCTTT	TRBD1	TRBJ1-1	17	TRBV27	NA
CASSRHAGTQYF	TGTGCCAGCAGTAGACACGCGGGGACCCAGTACTTC	NA	TRBJ2-5	12	TRBV6-5	NA
CASSSETDRVFQPQHF	TGTGCCAGCAGTTCCGAAACGGACAGGGTCTTCCAGCCCCAGCATTTT	TRBD1	TRBJ1-5	16	TRBV7-8	NA
CASSSRDRGTEAFF	TGTGCCAGCAGCTCACGGGACAGGGGCACTGAAGCTTTCTTT	TRBD1	TRBJ1-1	14	TRBV5-4	NA
CASSQTSAGVYNEQFF	TGTGCCAGCAGCCAGACGTCTGCGGGGGTTTACAATGAGCAGTTCTTC	TRBD2	TRBJ2-1	16	TRBV9	NA
CASSVGQAIGYTF	TGTGCCAGCAGCGTAGGACAGGCCATAGGCTACACCTTC	NA	TRBJ1-2	13	TRBV9	NA
CASSQSQDTQYF	TGTGCCAGCAGCCAATCCCAAGATACGCAGTATTTT	NA	TRBJ2-3	12	TRBV4-2	NA